This is a list of T cell receptor beta chains from one sample in a study of cytomegalovirus exposure and HLA in healthy donors. TCRdb's copy holds only in-frame clones and misses some; the assay was immunoSEQ multiplex PCR. The repertoire holds 93,000 or so clones, with around 77% as singletons. Sequencing input: PBMCs. The receptors were gathered from a man aged 50-60 years in good health and CMV-seropositive. The CDR3 runs from the conserved cysteine through the conserved F or W. A D gene is named only where the DNA matches it firmly. The size field is filled for only some rows; it gives once, few, many or a size class.

v_call,j_call,d_call,clone_size,cdr3_aa,cdr3_nt
TRBV10-3,TRBJ2-1,TRBD2,-,CAISGHKGTSGYNEQFF,TGTGCCATCAGTGGCCACAAAGGGACTAGCGGCTACAATGAGCAGTTCTTC
TRBV5-1,TRBJ2-5,-,-,CASSRDSQETQYF,TGCGCCAGCAGCCGGGACTCCCAAGAGACCCAGTACTTC
TRBV10-3,TRBJ1-2,-,once,CAISVARSSNYGYTF,TGTGCCATCAGTGTTGCCAGGTCGAGTAACTATGGCTACACCTTC
TRBV6-1,TRBJ2-3,-,-,CASSATGTTQYF,TGTGCCAGCAGTGCCACCGGGACAACGCAGTATTTT
TRBV5-6,TRBJ2-1,-,-,CASSWDSPEQFF,TGTGCCAGCAGCTGGGACTCCCCGGAGCAGTTCTTC
TRBV19,TRBJ2-4,TRBD2,-,CASRVAGAAKNIQYF,TGTGCCAGTAGAGTAGCGGGCGCAGCCAAAAACATTCAGTACTTC
TRBV18,TRBJ2-5,-,-,CASSPEQETQYF,TGTGCCAGCTCCCCGGAGCAAGAGACCCAGTACTTC
TRBV19,TRBJ2-3,TRBD1,-,CASSATGSDTQYF,TGTGCCAGTAGTGCGACAGGGTCAGATACGCAGTATTTT
TRBV19,TRBJ1-1,TRBD1,-,CASSFRTGGHTEAFF,TGTGCCAGTAGCTTCCGAACAGGGGGACACACTGAAGCTTTCTTT
TRBV18,TRBJ2-1,-,-,CASSPPTRYNEQFF,TGTGCCAGCTCACCCCCCACTCGCTACAATGAGCAGTTCTTC
TRBV19,TRBJ1-1,-,few,CASSIQGFTEAFF,TGTGCCAGTAGTATCCAGGGATTTACTGAAGCTTTCTTT
TRBV5-4,TRBJ1-1,TRBD1,-,CASSRSRTGPNTEAFF,TGTGCCAGCAGCCGATCGAGGACAGGGCCGAACACTGAAGCTTTCTTT
TRBV30,TRBJ2-3,-,-,CAWSASTDTQYF,TGTGCCTGGAGTGCTAGCACAGATACGCAGTATTTT
TRBV19,TRBJ2-1,TRBD2,-,CASSFSSGRGEQFF,TGTGCCAGTAGTTTTTCTAGCGGGAGGGGTGAGCAGTTCTTC
TRBV28,TRBJ1-2,TRBD1,once,CASSPPIPTGGRGYTF,TGTGCCAGCAGTCCCCCAATACCGACAGGGGGAAGAGGCTACACCTTC
TRBV7-9,TRBJ2-1,-,-,CASSRPQGGDEQFF,TGTGCCAGCAGCAGGCCTCAGGGCGGAGATGAGCAGTTCTTC
TRBV7-2,TRBJ2-5,TRBD1,-,CASSGQGGTQYF,TGTGCCAGCAGCGGACAGGGTGGGACCCAGTACTTC
TRBV5-6,TRBJ1-4,-,once,CASSLGPSSGNEKLFF,TGTGCCAGCAGCTTGGGACCGAGTTCCGGGAATGAAAAACTGTTTTTT
TRBV7-9,TRBJ2-1,TRBD2,-,CASSPRGGNSLNEQFF,TGTGCCAGCAGCCCCCGGGGGGGTAACTCGCTCAATGAGCAGTTCTTC
TRBV7-9,TRBJ2-3,-,-,CASSLGLDTQYF,TGTGCCAGCAGCTTAGGGCTGGATACGCAGTATTTT
TRBV2,TRBJ2-1,TRBD2,-,CASSEVGTSGRAGHNEQFF,TGTGCCAGCAGTGAAGTCGGTACTAGCGGGAGGGCCGGACACAATGAGCAGTTCTTC
TRBV5-1,TRBJ1-1,TRBD1,-,CASSLLGQGYGGEAFF,TGCGCCAGCAGCTTGCTTGGACAGGGATACGGTGGCGAAGCTTTCTTT
TRBV19,TRBJ2-1,TRBD2,-,CASSTSGRYNEQFF,TGTGCCAGTTCCACTAGCGGGAGATACAATGAGCAGTTCTTC
TRBV5-1,TRBJ2-3,-,once,CASRVGGGLSDTQYF,TGCGCCAGCAGGGTCGGTGGGGGGTTGTCAGATACGCAGTATTTT
TRBV5-1,TRBJ2-3,-,-,CASSSSPGLISTDTQYF,TGCGCCAGCAGCTCATCTCCGGGTCTGATTAGCACAGATACGCAGTATTTT
TRBV2,TRBJ2-1,TRBD2,-,CASARLARNPYNEQFF,TGTGCCAGTGCCAGACTAGCCCGGAACCCCTACAATGAGCAGTTCTTC
TRBV2,TRBJ2-2,TRBD2,once,CASRGLAGGAGELFF,TGTGCCAGCAGAGGACTAGCGGGAGGGGCGGGGGAGCTGTTTTTT
TRBV18,TRBJ2-5,-,-,CASSSSSLEVQGTGETQYF,TGTGCCAGCTCATCCTCATCGTTGGAGGTACAGGGTACTGGAGAGACCCAGTACTTC
TRBV9,TRBJ2-1,TRBD2,-,CASSSSGTSGDEQFF,TGTGCCAGCAGCTCGTCCGGGACTAGCGGGGATGAGCAGTTCTTC
TRBV7-8,TRBJ1-2,-,-,CASAGTRNYGYTF,TGTGCCAGCGCCGGGACACGGAATTATGGCTACACCTTC
TRBV30,TRBJ2-7,-,-,CAWSTEGRADSAF,TGTGCCTGGAGTACGGAGGGTCGTGCCGACTCAGCCTTC
TRBV7-9,TRBJ2-1,-,-,CASSSRPGLGTGDNEQFF,TGTGCCAGCAGCTCCCGTCCGGGGCTGGGAACGGGAGACAATGAGCAGTTCTTC
TRBV9,TRBJ2-3,-,-,CASSVGLGEEDTQYF,TGTGCCAGCAGCGTGGGTTTGGGGGAGGAAGATACGCAGTATTTT
TRBV10-3,TRBJ2-1,TRBD2,-,CAISERLSGSNEQFF,TGTGCCATCAGTGAAAGGCTTAGCGGGAGTAATGAGCAGTTCTTC
TRBV4-3,TRBJ1-2,-,-,CASSQDRDINYGYTF,TGCGCCAGCAGCCAAGACAGGGACATTAACTATGGCTACACCTTC
TRBV2,TRBJ1-1,TRBD1,-,CASSAQGARTEAFF,TGTGCCAGCAGTGCCCAGGGGGCAAGGACTGAAGCTTTCTTT
TRBV2,TRBJ2-1,TRBD2,-,CASSGTRAGREQFF,TGTGCCAGCAGTGGGACTAGGGCGGGGAGGGAGCAGTTCTTC
TRBV28,TRBJ1-1,-,-,CASREGGLNTEAFF,TGTGCCAGCAGGGAAGGGGGACTGAACACTGAAGCTTTCTTT
TRBV19,TRBJ1-4,TRBD1,-,CASSIERGQINEKLFF,TGTGCCAGTAGTATAGAGAGGGGGCAGATTAATGAAAAACTGTTTTTT
TRBV27,TRBJ2-7,-,-,CASSWKQGFYEQYF,TGTGCCAGCAGTTGGAAACAGGGATTCTACGAGCAGTACTTC
TRBV4-3,TRBJ2-5,TRBD2,once,CASSPGGRGEGLETQYF,TGCGCCAGCAGCCCGGGGGGTCGGGGGGAAGGGCTAGAGACCCAGTACTTC
TRBV5-1,TRBJ2-1,-,-,CASSLVGLDQVNEQFF,TGCGCCAGCAGCTTGGTGGGTTTAGATCAGGTCAATGAGCAGTTCTTC
TRBV5-4,TRBJ1-2,TRBD1,-,CASSRTGQGASDYGYTF,TGTGCCAGCAGCAGGACTGGACAGGGGGCTTCGGACTATGGCTACACCTTC
TRBV7-2,TRBJ1-5,TRBD1,-,CASSLGMGQNQPQHF,TGTGCCAGCAGCTTAGGAATGGGACAGAATCAGCCCCAGCATTTT
TRBV5-4,TRBJ2-5,-,-,CASSLSPRTQETQYF,TGTGCCAGCAGCTTGTCTCCTAGGACACAAGAGACCCAGTACTTC
TRBV9,TRBJ2-3,TRBD2,-,CASSVASLAGAVDTQYF,TGTGCCAGCAGCGTAGCCTCGCTAGCGGGAGCCGTAGATACGCAGTATTTT
TRBV7-8,TRBJ2-1,-,-,CASSLAPQGNEQFF,TGTGCCAGCAGCTTAGCGCCCCAGGGCAATGAGCAGTTCTTC
TRBV27,TRBJ1-2,-,-,CASSSWADGYTF,TGTGCCAGCAGCTCCTGGGCCGATGGCTACACCTTC
TRBV4-2,TRBJ2-5,TRBD1,-,CASSQGAGQGQETQYF,TGTGCCAGCAGCCAAGGGGCGGGACAGGGACAAGAGACCCAGTACTTC
TRBV6-6,TRBJ2-1,-,-,CASRITGDEQFF,TGTGCCAGCAGGATAACGGGGGATGAGCAGTTCTTC
TRBV11-1,TRBJ2-7,-,-,CASSLTNEAHQQYF,TGTGCCAGCAGCTTAACCAACGAAGCTCATCAGCAGTACTTC
TRBV6-5,TRBJ2-1,TRBD2,-,CASSYSSGSYNEQFF,TGTGCCAGCAGTTACTCTAGCGGGAGCTACAATGAGCAGTTCTTC